Below are 20 T cell receptor beta chains sequenced from a single sample in a study of T cell responses to AZD1222 COVID-19 vaccine. The method was immunoSEQ multiplex PCR; TCRdb's version includes in-frame clones alone and lacks a portion of them. The sample lists about 140,000 clones, 90% to 95% occurring once. The source material was peripheral blood, sampled on day 0 of AZD1222 vaccination. The receptor set was obtained from an adult in good health.

This clone was counted only a few times. The chain recombines TRBV6-5 with TRBJ1-1; 9 nucleotides agree with TRBD1. The CDR3 contains 13 residues. The trim removed 4 bases at V and 10 bases at J, leaving 7 bases unmatched. The V gene's germline CDR1 is MNHEY and CDR2 SVGAGI. This chain's CDR3 is CASSWDRDYGAFF. The CDR3 coding sequence is TGTGCCAGCAGTTGGGACAGGGATTACGGAGCTTTCTTT.

The rearrangement links TRBV9 to TRBJ2-1; D not resolved. The CDR3 loop spans 14 amino acids. V was clipped by 0 bases and J by 7 bases, with 11 bases between them. The germline V gene encodes CDR1 SGDLS and CDR2 YYNGEE. The CDR3: CASSVGKGLNEQFF. CDR3 nucleotide sequence: TGTGCCAGCAGCGTAGGGAAGGGTCTAAATGAGCAGTTCTTC.

The chain is built from TRBV6-5 and TRBJ2-1; 11 nucleotides match TRBD2. Germline loops: CDR1 MNHEY, CDR2 SVGAGI. Trimming cost V 8 bases and J 4 bases; bases outside gene matches: 4. The CDR3 totals 14 residues. CDR3 protein: CASRGTSGYNEQFF. CDR3 in DNA: TGTGCCAGCCGGGGGACTAGCGGTTACAATGAGCAGTTCTTC.

The chain recombines TRBV15 with TRBJ1-1; D uncertain. Trimming pared 0 bases from V and 4 bases from J, leaving 12 bases between. The germline V gene encodes CDR1 LNHNV and CDR2 YYDKDF (reference sequence). This CDR3 contains 15 residues. The CDR3 sequence: CATSRDDSVGTEAFF. The CDR3 region has the DNA TGTGCCACCAGCAGAGATGATTCGGTGGGCACTGAAGCTTTCTTT.

This chain connects TRBV9 to TRBJ2-7; TRBD1 matches 8 bases. The V and J ends lost 5 bases and 5 bases, in that order; junction bases with no gene match: 9. In germline, CDR1 is SGDLS, CDR2 YYNGEE. The length of the CDR3 is 14 residues. CDR3 residues: CASSPWDRPDEQYF. CDR3 nucleotide sequence: TGTGCCAGCAGTCCATGGGACAGGCCGGACGAGCAGTACTTC.

This chain uses TRBV19 with TRBJ2-3, with D hard to call. Germline-derived CDR1 and CDR2 are LNHDA and SQIVND (reference sequence). The V end lost 7 bases, the J end lost 4 bases, and 3 bases lay between the germline ends. This CDR3 spans 10 amino acids. Here the CDR3 reads CASIPDTQYF. In DNA, the CDR3 is TGTGCCAGTATTCCAGATACGCAGTATTTT.

The chain couples TRBV6-2 or TRBV6-3 to TRBJ2-1; 12 bases align to TRBD2. CDR3 size: 16 residues. The ends lost 2 bases at V and 6 bases at J; junction bases unmatched: 5. Germline loops: CDR1 MNHEY, CDR2 SVGEGT. The CDR3 sequence: CASSYPRLAGVNEQFF. CDR3 nucleotides: TGTGCCAGCAGTTACCCTAGACTAGCGGGGGTCAATGAGCAGTTCTTC.

The chain combines TRBV5-1 with TRBJ2-1; 11 bases line up with TRBD2. The trim removed 4 bases at V and 1 base at J, leaving 16 bases unmatched. Germline CDR1 reads SGHRS; CDR2 reads YFSETQ. There are 20 residues in the CDR3. The CDR3 sequence is CASSTNLIAGGPRSYNEQFF. The CDR3 DNA sequence: TGCGCCAGCAGCACCAACCTCATAGCGGGAGGGCCAAGGTCCTACAATGAGCAGTTCTTC.

This rearrangement joins TRBV20-1 to TRBJ1-5; D remains ambiguous. V was pared by 3 bases and J by 7 bases, with 13 bases between. The CDR3 runs to 13 residues. The germline CDR1 and CDR2 sequences are DFQATT and SNEGSKA (reference sequence). The CDR3: CSASRGWGQPQHF. The CDR3 region has the DNA TGCAGTGCTAGTCGGGGTTGGGGACAGCCCCAGCATTTT.

The chain joins TRBV7-2 to TRBJ2-7; 9 positions match TRBD2. The V gene's germline CDR1 is SGHTA and CDR2 FQGNSA. After removal of 5 bases from V and 7 bases from J, the junction contained 12 bases not matched to a gene. CDR3 length: 15 amino acids. CDR3 coding DNA: TGTGCCAGCAGCCTTAGTGGCGGGGGGGCCCGTGAGCAGTACTTC. It codes for CASSLSGGGAREQYF.

The chain joins TRBV5-1 to TRBJ2-7; D possibly corresponds to TRBD2 (5 bases). The CDR3 consists of 14 residues. CDR1 SGHRS and CDR2 YFSETQ come from the germline V gene. V dropped 1 base and J dropped 7 bases, with 15 bases sitting between them. CDR3 DNA: TGCGCCAGCAGCTTGTCGGGCCCTGAGGGAGAGCAGTACTTC. It yields the protein CASSLSGPEGEQYF.

This clone was detected only a few times. This chain joins TRBV30 and TRBJ1-3; 9 bases align to TRBD1. Trimming took 3 bases from V and 2 from J; bases not matched to a gene: 2. There are 14 residues in the CDR3. Germline V gives CDR1 GTSNPN, CDR2 SVGIG (reference sequence). For the CDR3, the DNA is TGTGCCTGGAGATGGACAGGGGCTGGAAACACCATATATTTT. Translated, it gives CAWRWTGAGNTIYF. The whole variable domain, filled in from reference TRBV30 and TRBJ1-3, reads SQTIHQWPATLVQPVGSPLSLECTVEGTSNPNLYWYRQAAGRGLQLLFYSVGIGQISSEVPQNLSASRPQDRQFILSSKKLLLSDSGFYLCAWRWTGAGNTIYFGEGSWLTVV.

Concerning this clone itself: An end of the junction does not agree with germline; a read error may underlie this. The gene calls are TRBV6-4 and TRBJ2-7, with TRBD1 as a possible D gene (6 bases). The CDR3 length is 10 residues. Germline CDR1 MRHNA, CDR2 SNTAGT. The CDR3 is CGKNGGLKYF. CDR3 in DNA: TGCGGCAAAAATGGGGGCCTGAAGTACTTC.

The V gene is TRBV27, the J gene TRBJ2-7; possibly TRBD1 for D (5 bases). The germline gives CDR1 MNHEY, CDR2 SMNVEV (reference sequence). The germline V and J ends were trimmed by 7 bases and 0 bases, with 16 bases remaining between them. The CDR3 has 15 amino acids. CDR3 bases: TGTGCCAGCACCTTGGACACCAGAAGCTCCTACGAGCAGTACTTC. It translates to CASTLDTRSSYEQYF.

This rearrangement joins TRBV6-2 or TRBV6-3 to TRBJ2-7; D is perhaps TRBD1 (6 bases). The CDR3 runs 14 residues. The germline V gene encodes CDR1 MNHEY and CDR2 SVGEGT. V lost 7 bases and J 2 bases, leaving 15 bases between the germline ends. CDR3 sequence reads: CASTPDSQTYEQYF. CDR3 nucleotide sequence: TGTGCCAGCACCCCGGACAGTCAAACCTACGAGCAGTACTTC.

This chain connects TRBV18 to TRBJ1-1; maybe TRBD1 (6 bases). There are 17 residues in the CDR3. CDR1 is KGHSH, CDR2 LQKENI, per germline. The ends were cut back, 2 bases at V and 0 bases at J, with 16 bases in the middle. Here the CDR3 DNA reads TGTGCCAGCTCACCAGACAGTTACGGACAGATGAACACTGAAGCTTTCTTT. Protein: CASSPDSYGQMNTEAFF.

This clone was found once. The rearrangement uses TRBV5-4 and TRBJ2-2; 9 bases fit TRBD1. Germline trimming cut 0 bases from V and 4 bases from J; bases unmatched to any gene: 4. Germline CDR1 and CDR2: SGHNT and YYREEE (reference sequence). This CDR3 is built from 16 residues. This CDR3 is CASSLVQGASTGELFF. DNA of the CDR3: TGTGCCAGCAGCTTGGTACAGGGGGCCTCCACCGGGGAGCTGTTTTTT.

This chain links TRBV7-2 with TRBJ1-5; no clear D gene. V dropped 2 bases and J dropped 3 bases, with 2 bases sitting between them. This CDR3 has 12 amino acids. Germline lookup yields CDR1 SGHTA and CDR2 FQGNSA. For the CDR3, the DNA is TGTGCCAGCAGCTTACCCAATCAGCCCCAGCATTTT. It translates to CASSLPNQPQHF.

The CDR3 DNA sequence: TGCGCCAGCAGCCAAGAAGGGGGCCTTGAAGCTTTCTTT. It encodes CASSQEGGLEAFF. The chain carries TRBV4-3 and TRBJ1-1; 7 positions match TRBD1. The CDR3 spans 13 residues. Germline-derived CDR1 and CDR2 are LGHNA and YSLEER. The junction had 2 bases not matched to a gene; V was cut back by 0 bases and J by 7 bases.

This chain joins TRBV6-2 or TRBV6-3 and TRBJ1-6, with 8 nucleotides matching TRBD1. CDR1 and CDR2 from the germline V gene are MNHEY and SVGEGT. The CDR3 is 15 residues long. Trimming cost V 2 bases and J 10 bases; bases outside gene matches: 7. In nucleotides, the CDR3 is TGTGCCAGCAGTTACCTCCGGACAGGGCAGTCACCCCTCCACTTT. Translated: CASSYLRTGQSPLHF.